Shown below are 29 T cell receptor beta chains from a single sample sequenced in a study of blood T cell repertoires in COVID-19. TCRdb keeps only in-frame clones here, not all; method: immunoSEQ multiplex PCR. Counted here are some 300,000 clones, 75% to 90% occurring once; the ten biggest clones make up around 13%. The sequencing input was peripheral blood. These receptors all stem from a woman between 65 and 79 years old with COVID-19, enrolled during active disease.

The chain has TRBV3-1 (or the pseudogene TRBV3-2) and TRBJ1-5, with no clear D. The V and J ends lost 3 bases and 0 bases respectively, with 9 bases between them. The CDR3 length is 15 residues. Germline CDR1 is LGHDT and CDR2 is YNNKEL (reference sequence). CDR3 DNA: TGTGCCAGCAGCCAGGAAAGGAGTAGCAATCAGCCCCAGCATTTT. Protein: CASSQERSSNQPQHF.

This clone was seen a single time. The CDR3, as DNA: TGCGCCAGCAGCTTCGGGACAGAGGGGAAACTGTTTTTT. It translates to CASSFGTEGKLFF. The chain combines TRBV5-1 with TRBJ1-4, with TRBD1 matching 7 bases. With 2 bases clipped from V and 11 bases from J, the junction kept 6 bases outside the gene matches. The CDR3 length is 13 residues. Germline loops: CDR1 SGHRS, CDR2 YFSETQ.

V usage is TRBV27 and J usage is TRBJ1-5; 7 positions agree with TRBD1. In germline, CDR1 is MNHEY, CDR2 SMNVEV (reference sequence). V shed 0 bases, J shed 7 bases, and the junction held 12 bases outside the gene matches. The CDR3 totals 17 residues. Here the CDR3 DNA reads TGTGCCAGCAGTTTATCTGGCTTGACAGGGAACGACCAGCCCCAGCATTTT. Residues: CASSLSGLTGNDQPQHF.

The chain is built from TRBV7-2 and TRBJ2-7; 7 nucleotides match TRBD1. The germline V gene encodes CDR1 SGHTA and CDR2 FQGNSA. Losses at the gene ends were 1 base for V and 0 bases for J; bases not matched to a gene: 3. This CDR3 contains 15 residues. The CDR3 DNA reads as TGTGCCAGCAGCTTAGAACAGGGGTTCTCCTACGAGCAGTACTTC. Amino acids: CASSLEQGFSYEQYF.

The table lists this clone with a count of one. This chain joins TRBV19 and TRBJ2-7; TRBD1 might be the D (7 bases). The CDR3 has 12 residues. V gave up 6 bases and J gave up 4 bases, with 10 bases separating them. CDR1 is LNHDA, CDR2 SQIVND, per germline (reference sequence). CDR3 coding DNA: TGTGCCAGTAGCAGGGGGGTGTACGAGCAGTACTTC. Its protein product is CASSRGVYEQYF.

V usage is TRBV7-2 and J usage is TRBJ1-2, with TRBD1 as a possible D gene (5 bases). Germline-derived CDR1 and CDR2 are SGHTA and FQGNSA. V lost 1 base and J 5 bases, leaving 17 bases between the germline ends. CDR3 length: 16 amino acids. CDR3 in amino acids: CASSLDSGLSSYGYTF. As DNA, the CDR3 is TGTGCCAGCAGCTTAGATTCAGGGCTATCTTCTTATGGCTACACCTTC.

The rearrangement uses TRBV21-1 and TRBJ2-2; the tabulated D call, TRBD1, remains unverified against the DNA. TRBV21-1 is described as a pseudogene. The CDR3 has 14 amino acids. This CDR3 reads CASTTGENTGELFF. In DNA, the CDR3 is TGTGCCAGCACCACAGGGGAGAACACCGGGGAGCTGTTTTTT.

This clone was seen at least ten times. The chain couples TRBV20-1 to TRBJ2-3, with D unclear. The germline CDR1 and CDR2 sequences are DFQATT and SNEGSKA (reference sequence). The CDR3 is 13 residues long. The V end was cut by 3 bases, the J end by 6 bases, with 13 bases between. This CDR3 is CSASYSSVDTQYF. DNA for the CDR3: TGCAGTGCTAGTTATTCCTCGGTGGATACGCAGTATTTT.

The genes are TRBV9 and TRBJ2-5; 12 bases are shared with TRBD2. This CDR3 region has 17 residues. Germline V CDR1 and CDR2: SGDLS, YYNGEE. V lost 4 bases to trimming and J lost 2 bases; unmatched junction nucleotides: 9. The CDR3 spells CASSLRLAGETQETQYF. For the CDR3, the DNA is TGTGCCAGCAGCCTCAGACTAGCGGGGGAAACTCAAGAGACCCAGTACTTC.

This chain links TRBV27 with TRBJ2-3; 8 bases are shared with TRBD2. In germline, CDR1 is MNHEY, CDR2 SMNVEV (reference sequence). The CDR3 has 16 residues. V shed 1 base, J shed 5 bases, and the junction held 8 bases outside the gene matches. CDR3 in amino acids: CASSLWAGGLRDTQYF. CDR3 bases: TGTGCCAGCAGTTTATGGGCGGGGGGTCTCCGAGATACGCAGTATTTT.

The chain recombines TRBV7-9 with TRBJ1-1; D is ambiguous. V was trimmed by 5 bases and J by 3 bases, leaving 4 bases between them. Germline CDR1 and CDR2: SEHNR and FQNEAQ (reference sequence). The CDR3 runs to 11 residues. The CDR3 sequence is CASSLYTEAFF. The CDR3 coding sequence is TGTGCCAGCAGCCTCTACACTGAAGCTTTCTTT.

V gene TRBV5-1 combines with J gene TRBJ1-2; the match to TRBD1 covers 7 bases. The CDR3 consists of 15 residues. CDR1 and CDR2 (germline): SGHRS, YFSETQ. Trimming removed 0 bases from V and 5 bases from J; junction bases left unmatched: 7. In nucleotides, the CDR3 is TGCGCCAGCAGCTTGGAAGGGACAGTCGTTTATGGCTACACCTTC. Translating gives CASSLEGTVVYGYTF.

This rearrangement joins TRBV11-3 to TRBJ2-3; TRBD2 is a possible D gene (6 bases). CDR1 and CDR2 (germline): SGHNT, YENEEA. The V end lost 5 bases, the J end lost 2 bases, and 14 bases lay between the germline ends. This CDR3 has 15 residues. CDR3 nucleotides: TGTGCCAGCAGCGAAAATAGCGGTCACACAGATACGCAGTATTTT. This gives the protein CASSENSGHTDTQYF.

The chain is built from TRBV7-2 and TRBJ1-2; weak D call: TRBD1 (6 bases). With 5 bases removed from V and 8 bases from J, the gap between germline ends came to 21 bases. The germline gives CDR1 SGHTA, CDR2 FQGNSA. The CDR3 consists of 15 residues. CDR3 amino acids: CASSPGAGVFRGYTF. The CDR3 DNA reads TGTGCCAGCAGCCCTGGAGCAGGGGTGTTTCGGGGCTACACCTTC.

The V gene is TRBV30, the J gene TRBJ1-1, with D perhaps matching TRBD1 (6 bases). V lost 2 bases and J lost 3, with 10 bases in between. Germline assignment: CDR1 GTSNPN and CDR2 SVGIG (reference sequence). The CDR3 runs to 13 residues. As DNA, the CDR3 is TGTGCCTGGAGTAAAGGGGGGGACACTGAAGCTTTCTTT. This gives the protein CAWSKGGDTEAFF.

V usage is TRBV4-1 and J usage is TRBJ1-2; D might be TRBD1 (6 bases). The germline CDR1 and CDR2 sequences are MGHRA and YSYEKL. The CDR3 covers 15 residues. Trimming removed 4 bases at V and 8 bases at J, with 20 bases between. For the CDR3, the DNA is TGCGCCAGCAGCCCCGATTTGGGGACACGGGGCGGCTACACCTTC. Translating it yields CASSPDLGTRGGYTF.

The rearrangement uses TRBV5-1 and TRBJ2-2, with TRBD1 matching over 10 bases. The CDR3 runs to 15 residues. Germline V gives CDR1 SGHRS, CDR2 YFSETQ. V gave up 5 bases and J gave up 7 bases; unmatched junction bases: 8. The CDR3 nucleotides are TGCGCCAGCAGTTGGGACAGGGGATATGGCGGGGAGCTGTTTTTT. It yields the protein CASSWDRGYGGELFF.

This rearrangement joins TRBV5-4 to TRBJ2-2, with D tentatively TRBD1 (6 bases). CDR1 and CDR2 (germline): SGHNT, YYREEE (reference sequence). The V end lost 1 base, the J end lost 4 bases, and 8 bases lay between the germline ends. The CDR3 spans 14 residues. The chain's CDR3 is CASSLQGSTGELFF. The CDR3 DNA follows: TGTGCCAGCAGCTTGCAGGGGAGCACCGGGGAGCTGTTTTTT.

A single count supports this clone. The gene calls are TRBV19 and TRBJ1-5; TRBD1 matches at 7 bases. The CDR3 extends over 16 amino acids. Unmatched junction bases numbered 14, after V lost 5 bases and J lost 7 bases. The germline CDR1 and CDR2 sequences are LNHDA and SQIVND (reference sequence). The CDR3 nucleotides read TGTGCCAGTAGTGTCCGACAGGGACGGGTAAACCAGCCCCAGCATTTT. Translating gives CASSVRQGRVNQPQHF.

In DNA form, the CDR3 reads TGTGCCAGCAGCTTAGGGCAGGCCCAACCGGTCCACTTT. Protein product: CASSLGQAQPVHF. This sequence joins TRBV11-2 and TRBJ1-6; D gene ambiguous. V was pared by 1 base and J by 17 bases, with 15 bases between. This CDR3 spans 13 amino acids. Germline V gene lookup returns CDR1 SGHAT and CDR2 FQNNGV.

The sample holds a few counts of this clone. The sample carries other DNA sequences with the same CDR3. J is TRBJ1-1 and V is TRBV5-5; D remains ambiguous. V was clipped by 0 bases and J by 1 base, with 4 bases between them. The CDR3 is 13 amino acids. CDR1 is SGHKS, CDR2 YYEKEE, per germline (reference sequence). The CDR3 nucleotides are TGTGCCAGCAGCTTGGGCGCGAACACTGAAGCTTTCTTT. Translated: CASSLGANTEAFF. The complete variable domain, with remaining parts taken from reference TRBV5-5 and TRBJ1-1, reads DAGVTQSPTHLIKTRGQQVTLRCSPISGHKSVSWYQQVLGQGPQFIFQYYEKEERGRGNFPDRFSARQFPNYSSELNVNALLLGDSALYLCASSLGANTEAFFGQGTRLTVV.

The rearrangement joins TRBV7-9 to TRBJ1-1, with 7 nucleotides matching TRBD1. The CDR3 runs 14 residues. V gave up 5 bases and J gave up 6 bases; unmatched junction bases: 9. The V gene's germline CDR1 is SEHNR and CDR2 FQNEAQ (reference sequence). DNA for the CDR3: TGTGCCAGCAGCCCCGGACAGGAACTCGCTGAAGCTTTCTTT. Protein: CASSPGQELAEAFF.

The gene calls are TRBV10-1 and TRBJ1-3; D unclear. CDR1 is WNHNN and CDR2 is SYGVQD in the germline V gene (reference sequence). The V end lost 5 bases, the J end lost 0 bases, and 8 bases lay between the germline ends. The CDR3 has 14 residues. The CDR3, as DNA: TGCGCCAGCAGTCCACAGAGCTCTGGAAACACCATATATTTT. It yields the protein CASSPQSSGNTIYF.

The chain is built from TRBV27 and TRBJ2-5, with 9 nucleotides matching TRBD1. CDR1 and CDR2 (germline): MNHEY, SMNVEV (reference sequence). This CDR3 spans 13 amino acids. Trimming at V came to 6 bases and at J to 4 bases, leaving 3 bases not matched to a gene. For the CDR3, the DNA is TGTGCCAGCAGACAGGGGGCACGAGAGACCCAGTACTTC. Protein product: CASRQGARETQYF.

The V and J genes are TRBV27 and TRBJ2-7, with a weak D call TRBD2 (5 bases). This CDR3 spans 15 amino acids. V was clipped by 2 bases and J by 0 bases, with 11 bases between them. CDR1 and CDR2 (germline): MNHEY, SMNVEV (reference sequence). The CDR3 protein is CASSLTGMGSYEQYF. The CDR3 DNA follows: TGTGCCAGCAGTTTAACGGGGATGGGCTCCTACGAGCAGTACTTC.

The chain employs TRBV6-6 and TRBJ2-5; tentatively, D is TRBD2 (6 bases). The CDR3 has 13 residues. CDR1 and CDR2 from the germline V gene are MNHNY and SVGAGI (reference sequence). With 6 bases removed from V and 6 bases from J, the gap between germline ends came to 14 bases. The CDR3 loop reads CASSPGRGKTQYF. CDR3 DNA: TGTGCCAGCAGCCCCGGACGGGGGAAGACCCAGTACTTC.

The rearrangement uses TRBV28 and TRBJ1-5, with 10 bases fitting TRBD1. The CDR3 has 17 amino acids. J was trimmed by 5 bases and V by 3 bases; bases with no gene match: 10. Germline CDR1 and CDR2: MDHEN and SYDVKM. CDR3 sequence (DNA): TGTGCCAGCAGTTTGGACAGGGGGTATGGGCGGCATCAGCCCCAGCATTTT. Protein sequence: CASSLDRGYGRHQPQHF.

The CDR3 spells CAWSGGSSGNTIYF. The CDR3 DNA follows: TGTGCCTGGAGTGGAGGGAGCTCTGGAAACACCATATATTTT. The chain has TRBV30 and TRBJ1-3; D is unresolved. Germline-derived CDR1 and CDR2 are GTSNPN and SVGIG (reference sequence). With 1 base removed from V and 0 bases from J, the gap between germline ends came to 7 bases. This CDR3 is built from 14 residues.

This clone was recorded only once. The genes are TRBV10-3 and TRBJ1-2; the D gene is possibly TRBD1 (6 bases). CDR1 is ENHRY and CDR2 is SYGVKD in the germline V gene. V lost 1 base, J lost 7 bases, and 10 bases lay in between. This CDR3 has 13 residues. CDR3 protein: CAISEYGQSGYTF. CDR3 nucleotides: TGTGCCATCAGTGAGTACGGACAGTCTGGCTACACCTTC.